This TCR beta chain came from a study of cytomegalovirus exposure and HLA in healthy donors. Study results and limitations: TCR beta sequences reportedly predicted most subjects' HLA-A and HLA-B alleles accurately. In a later analysis, DRB1 alleles had the most associated TCRs; HLA-C alleles the fewest.

Germline loops: CDR1 SEHNR, CDR2 FQNEAQ (reference sequence). The CDR3 consists of 12 residues. The ends were cut back, 1 base at V and 6 bases at J, with 4 bases in the middle. In its sample, this clone was seen once. Its target is unknown. Researchers ran the PCR with 60 Vbeta and 13 Jbeta primers. Measured with immunoSEQ multiplex PCR; TCRdb has only the in-frame clones, and not every one. The sample holds around 150,000 clones, roughly 87% seen once. Material: PBMCs. The sequence was obtained from a man aged 50 to 59 in good health and CMV-seropositive. This rearrangement joins TRBV7-9 to TRBJ2-1; D gene unclear. The CDR3 loop is CASSLVSNEQFF. Written as DNA, the CDR3 is TGTGCCAGCAGCTTAGTTAGCAATGAGCAGTTCTTC.